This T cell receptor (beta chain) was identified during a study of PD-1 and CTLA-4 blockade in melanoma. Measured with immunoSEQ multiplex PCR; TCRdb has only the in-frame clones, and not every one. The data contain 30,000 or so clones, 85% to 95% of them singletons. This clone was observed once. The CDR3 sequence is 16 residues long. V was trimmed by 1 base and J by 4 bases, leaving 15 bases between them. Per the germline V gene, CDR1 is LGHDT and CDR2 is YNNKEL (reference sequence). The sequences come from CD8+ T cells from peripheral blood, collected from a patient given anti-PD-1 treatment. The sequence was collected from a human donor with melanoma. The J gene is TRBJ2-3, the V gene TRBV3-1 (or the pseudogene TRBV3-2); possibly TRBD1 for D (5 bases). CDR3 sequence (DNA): TGTGCCAGCAGCCAAGGCATGGAAGGGGTTGCAGATACGCAGTATTTT. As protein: CASSQGMEGVADTQYF.